A single sample is the source of the 15 T cell receptor beta chains below, sequenced in a study of T cells in Graves' hyperthyroidism and ophthalmopathy. Amplification targeted TCR beta CDR3 regions from RNA transcripts. An initial round of RT-PCR targeting the TCR CDR3 relied on the HTBI primer set. MiXCR, applied by TCRdb to the multiplex PCR reads, yields one record per CDR3 protein. Of 640,000 or so distinct CDR3 sequences listed, 14% to 15% are singletons. Sequences were obtained from blood. These receptors all stem from a woman between 40 and 50 years old with Graves' ophthalmopathy.

The CDR3 DNA reads TGTGCCAGCGTGGCCGGGACGGCTTGGGGAGAGACCCAGTACTTC. Amino acids: CASVAGTAWGETQYF. The chain links TRBV12-3 or TRBV12-4 to TRBJ2-5; D could derive from TRBD1 or TRBD2 (5 bases each). V was clipped by 8 bases and J by 4 bases, with 20 bases between them. The CDR3 length is 15 residues.

This clonotype has at least ten counts. The V gene is TRBV6-2 or TRBV6-3, the J gene TRBJ2-7, with TRBD2 identical over 13 bases. The CDR3 length is 18 residues. V was pared by 6 bases and J by 2 bases, with 13 bases of the junction left unmatched. Germline CDR1 MNHEY, CDR2 SVGEGT. The DNA for the CDR3 is TGTGCCAGCAGCACCGGACTAGCGGGAGAATTATTCCCCTACGAGCAGTACTTC. The encoded protein is CASSTGLAGELFPYEQYF.

There are many counts of this clonotype. The chain employs TRBV13 and TRBJ2-5, with TRBD1 matching 7 bases. The V and J ends lost 2 bases and 2 bases, in that order; junction bases with no gene match: 2. The CDR3 extends over 14 amino acids. Germline V lookup: CDR1 PRHDT, CDR2 FYEKMQ (reference sequence). DNA for the CDR3: TGTGCCAGCAGCTTAAGGGACAGTCAAGAGACCCAGTACTTC. Protein product: CASSLRDSQETQYF.

This clonotype was detected many times. The chain combines TRBV28 with TRBJ2-7; 8 positions agree with TRBD1. Looked up from germline, CDR1 is MDHEN and CDR2 is SYDVKM. The CDR3 sequence is 16 residues long. J was trimmed by 1 base and V by 5 bases; bases with no gene match: 10. CDR3 in amino acids: CASSPEGQGRSYEQYF. The CDR3 region has the DNA TGTGCCAGCAGTCCCGAAGGACAGGGAAGGTCCTACGAGCAGTACTTC.

The chain employs TRBV20-1 and TRBJ1-1; perhaps TRBD1 as D (5 bases). The CDR3 covers 10 residues. CDR1 DFQATT and CDR2 SNEGSKA come from the germline V gene (reference sequence). V shed 6 bases and J shed 8 bases, with 10 bases lying between them. The chain's CDR3 is CSATGTEAFF. The CDR3 DNA reads as TGCAGTGCCACCGGGACGGAAGCTTTCTTT.

This clonotype has only a few counts. This chain connects TRBV7-2 to TRBJ2-3; 9 positions agree with TRBD2. Germline V gene data show CDR1 as SGHTA and CDR2 as FQGNSA. Trimming at V came to 2 bases and at J to 1 base, leaving 13 bases not matched to a gene. The CDR3 sequence is 19 residues long. DNA for the CDR3: TGTGCCAGCAGCTTACGGACTAGCGACATCGACACCCGCACAGATACGCAGTATTTT. Residues: CASSLRTSDIDTRTDTQYF. The full variable domain, with the rest looked up from reference TRBV7-2 and TRBJ2-3, is GAGVSQSPSNKVTEKGKDVELRCDPISGHTALYWYRQSLGQGLEFLIYFQGNSAPDKSGLPSDRFSAERTGGSVSTLTIQRTQQEDSAVYLCASSLRTSDIDTRTDTQYFGPGTRLTVL.

This clonotype appeared many times. The CDR3 nucleotides are TGTGCCAGCAGCATCGGACTAGCGGGGCAAGAGACCCAGTACTTC. This gives the protein CASSIGLAGQETQYF. The rearrangement joins TRBV7-2 to TRBJ2-5, with 12 bases lining up with TRBD2. V was pared by 5 bases and J by 2 bases, with 3 bases of the junction left unmatched. The CDR3 consists of 15 residues. Germline V CDR1 and CDR2: SGHTA, FQGNSA.

This clonotype has more than one count but fewer than ten. The chain recombines TRBV20-1 with TRBJ1-2, with D possibly TRBD1 on 6 matching bases. The CDR3 contains 13 residues. The germline gives CDR1 DFQATT, CDR2 SNEGSKA (reference sequence). The CDR3 DNA is TGCTCCGGGGGGCACTGGCGGGACTATGGCTACACCTTC. Amino acid sequence: CSGGHWRDYGYTF.

This clonotype appeared many times. The chain has TRBV12-3 or TRBV12-4 and TRBJ2-3; D gene uncertain. V dropped 1 base and J dropped 0 bases, with 14 bases sitting between them. There are 17 residues in the CDR3. DNA of the CDR3: TGTGCCAGCAGTTTAGTGGCCGCAACCCTTAGCACAGATACGCAGTATTTT. Translated: CASSLVAATLSTDTQYF.

The table lists this clonotype with a few counts. The chain uses TRBV2 and TRBJ1-1, with a possible D match to TRBD1 (5 bases). Germline V gives CDR1 SNHLY, CDR2 FYNNEI. V lost 6 bases and J 1 base, leaving 12 bases between the germline ends. This CDR3 region has 14 residues. CDR3 coding DNA: TGTGCCAGCAGCGTTCTGGGGGGGAACACTGAAGCTTTCTTT. It codes for CASSVLGGNTEAFF.

This clonotype was counted at least ten times. This chain joins TRBV6-2 or TRBV6-3 and TRBJ2-3; 8 nucleotides match TRBD2. CDR3 length: 14 amino acids. After removal of 7 bases from V and 1 base from J, the junction contained 4 bases not matched to a gene. Germline CDR1 reads MNHEY; CDR2 reads SVGEGT. Here the CDR3 DNA reads TGTGCCAGCAAACCGGGACTAGGCACAGATACGCAGTATTTT. It translates to CASKPGLGTDTQYF.

This clonotype showed up many times. The CDR3 spells CASSPPDSSGNTIYF. The CDR3 DNA follows: TGTGCCAGCAGTCCGCCCGACAGCTCTGGAAACACCATATATTTT. This sequence joins TRBV28 and TRBJ1-3; D is perhaps TRBD1 (5 bases). Germline values: CDR1 MDHEN, CDR2 SYDVKM. V gave up 5 bases and J gave up 0 bases, with 11 bases separating them. This CDR3 region has 15 residues.

In this sample, this clonotype turned up many times. The V and J genes are TRBV7-8 and TRBJ2-7; D call uncertain. CDR3 length equals 14 residues. V lost 1 base and J 2 bases, leaving 9 bases between the germline ends. Germline-derived CDR1 and CDR2 are SGHVS and FQNEAQ. The CDR3 region has the DNA TGTGCCAGCAGCTTAGACCCCAACCCCTACGAGCAGTACTTC. Translating it yields CASSLDPNPYEQYF.

In this sample, this clonotype turned up many times. A much larger clone differs from this one at a single base, so this may be a read error. The conserved phenylalanine or tryptophan normally closing the CDR3 is absent here, so this likely arose from a read error. The chain couples TRBV12-3 or TRBV12-4 to TRBJ2-5; D tentatively fits TRBD1 or TRBD2 (5 bases each). V was pared by 5 bases and J by 5 bases, with 12 bases between. The CDR3 totals 13 residues. In DNA form, the CDR3 reads TGTGCCAGCAGTCCAGGGACCGTGGAGACCCAGTACTCC. Translation: CASSPGTVETQYS.

This clonotype was found many times. The chain recombines TRBV24-1 with TRBJ2-7; 9 nucleotides match TRBD1. CDR1 KGHDR and CDR2 SFDVKD come from the germline V gene. This CDR3 is 14 amino acids long. V trimming: 9 bases; J trimming: 1 base; junction bases outside the gene matches: 6. The CDR3 coding sequence is TGTGCCACCGCCGGGACAGGGAATTCCTACGAGCAGTACTTC. Translation: CATAGTGNSYEQYF.